This section outlines one T cell receptor (beta chain) sequence together with its context. What it binds is unknown. The data were obtained in a study of T cell responses to AZD1222 COVID-19 vaccine. Whole-study findings and limits: Just 5 to 7 people given AZD1222 tested seropositive at baseline. The donors showed a predominance of white British ancestry and of females, with possible underestimation of clonal diversity.

Clones were read by immunoSEQ multiplex PCR, and TCRdb kept only the in-frame ones, dropping some. Of over 90,000 clones in the sample, around 83% were seen once. The CDR3 totals 13 residues. The V end was cut by 1 base, the J end by 10 bases, with 13 bases between. Germline V gene data show CDR1 as SGHDN and CDR2 as FVKESK. The receptor was derived from an adult in good health. Material: peripheral blood, obtained on day 0 of AZD1222 vaccination. The chain recombines TRBV14 with TRBJ1-1, with no clear D. In DNA, the CDR3 is TGTGCCAGCAGCCAAGTGTCAAGTAGGAGAGCTTTCTTT. Translation gives CASSQVSSRRAFF.